This entry concerns a single TCR beta chain. Antigen unknown. At one end, the junction sequence differs from germline, possibly due to a read error. Germline V gene lookup returns CDR1 GTSNPN and CDR2 SVGIG (reference sequence). The CDR3 sequence is 13 residues long. The donors comprised healthy bone marrow donors. This PCR relied on a set of 60 Vbeta primers and 13 Jbeta primers. Sequencing used immunoSEQ multiplex PCR; TCRdb keeps in-frame clones, though not all of them. The top ten hold roughly 2.8% of the sample, which has approximately 160,000 clones, approximately 80% seen once. This sample stems from a study of cytomegalovirus exposure and HLA in healthy donors. Study context: As released early, the data held some 85 million unique TCRs from HLA-typed donors.

Study-wide results and limits: The study found most TCR sequences rare, yet found some public TCRs in many donors. A later analysis appeared to link common viral pathogens to several of the most significant clusters.

This sequence originates from a middle-aged woman in good health and CMV-seropositive. The sequenced sample was PBMCs. The J gene is TRBJ2-3, the V gene TRBV30; the match to TRBD2 covers 9 bases. The CDR3 sequence is CACSGGRVDTQYF. CDR3 DNA sequence: TGTGCCTGTAGTGGCGGGAGGGTCGATACGCAGTATTTT.